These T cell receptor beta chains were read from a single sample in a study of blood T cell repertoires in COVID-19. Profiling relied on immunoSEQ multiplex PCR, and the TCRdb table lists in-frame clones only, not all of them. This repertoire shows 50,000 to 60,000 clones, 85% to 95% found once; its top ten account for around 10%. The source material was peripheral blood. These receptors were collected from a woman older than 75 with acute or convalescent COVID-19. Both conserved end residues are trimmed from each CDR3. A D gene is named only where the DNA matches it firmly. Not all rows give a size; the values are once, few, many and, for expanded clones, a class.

CDR3: ASSQNDSVSGANVLT
size: NA
V: TRBV21-1
J: TRBJ2-6
D: NA

CDR3: ASSIYGGDTGELF
size: NA
V: TRBV19
J: TRBJ2-2
D: NA

CDR3: ASSEGLAGVETQY
size: NA
V: TRBV2
J: TRBJ2-5
D: TRBD2

CDR3: ASSQGQGNTEAF
size: NA
V: TRBV9
J: TRBJ1-1
D: TRBD1

CDR3: ASSPRTGRYYEQY
size: once
V: TRBV11-3
J: TRBJ2-7
D: TRBD1

CDR3: ASSQERGTEAF
size: NA
V: TRBV3-1/TRBV3-2
J: TRBJ1-1
D: NA

CDR3: ASSLAQGGRELF
size: NA
V: TRBV5-4
J: TRBJ2-2
D: NA

CDR3: ATSVKREHHEQY
size: NA
V: TRBV24-1
J: TRBJ2-7
D: NA

CDR3: ASSLGGSYGYT
size: NA
V: TRBV12-3/TRBV12-4
J: TRBJ1-2
D: NA

CDR3: SGRTGGSGEQF
size: NA
V: TRBV29-1
J: TRBJ2-1
D: TRBD1

CDR3: SASGTLNTEAF
size: NA
V: TRBV29-1
J: TRBJ1-1
D: NA

CDR3: ASSQELAAYNEQF
size: NA
V: TRBV4-3
J: TRBJ2-1
D: TRBD2

CDR3: ASSPRLAVSSYNEQF
size: NA
V: TRBV7-8
J: TRBJ2-1
D: TRBD2

CDR3: SVLQDSYNEQF
size: NA
V: TRBV29-1
J: TRBJ2-1
D: NA

CDR3: ASSYVSGRAEQY
size: NA
V: TRBV6-2/TRBV6-3
J: TRBJ2-7
D: TRBD2

CDR3: ASSLAGGAYEQY
size: NA
V: TRBV27
J: TRBJ2-7
D: TRBD2

CDR3: AWSADSRQPQH
size: NA
V: TRBV30
J: TRBJ1-5
D: NA

CDR3: ASREGATGTEAF
size: NA
V: TRBV5-4
J: TRBJ1-1
D: TRBD1